The 5 T cell receptor beta chains below all came from one sample that was sequenced in a study of spatial heterogeneity in lung cancer. MiXCR, applied by TCRdb to the 5' RACE reads, yields one record per CDR3 protein. The sample has roughly 75,000 distinct CDR3 sequences; less than 15% are singletons. As for time point: sample taken at primary tumor resection. Whole RNA from tumor, nontumor lung or frozen PBMC was sequenced unsorted. Specimen: PBMCs, collected at surgery. The origin of the receptors is a male donor with early-stage non-small cell lung cancer.

This clonotype was counted only a few times. The genes are TRBV7-2 and TRBJ2-4; unclear D gene. V shed 6 bases and J shed 1 base, with 10 bases lying between them. CDR3 size: 14 residues. Germline V lookup: CDR1 SGHTA, CDR2 FQGNSA. Here the CDR3 DNA reads TGTGCCAGCAGTTCTGCCGGGGCCAAAAACATTCAGTACTTC. Encoded protein: CASSSAGAKNIQYF.

In this sample, this clonotype turned up once. The V gene is TRBV30, the J gene TRBJ1-1, with 7 bases lining up with TRBD1. The trim removed 2 bases at V and 1 base at J, leaving 7 bases unmatched. The V gene's germline CDR1 is GTSNPN and CDR2 SVGIG (reference sequence). CDR3 length equals 15 residues. CDR3 protein: CAWSLGTAGNTEAFF. DNA for the CDR3: TGTGCCTGGAGTTTAGGGACAGCCGGGAACACTGAAGCTTTCTTT. Complete variable domain (other parts from reference TRBV30 and TRBJ1-1): SQTIHQWPATLVQPVGSPLSLECTVEGTSNPNLYWYRQAAGRGLQLLFYSVGIGQISSEVPQNLSASRPQDRQFILSSKKLLLSDSGFYLCAWSLGTAGNTEAFFGQGTRLTVV.

This clonotype was detected many times. The chain recombines TRBV5-1 with TRBJ1-1, with D hard to call. The CDR3 length is 14 residues. The V end was cut by 0 bases, the J end by 3 bases, with 9 bases between. CDR1 and CDR2 (germline): SGHRS, YFSETQ. In DNA form, the CDR3 reads TGCGCCAGCAGCTTGGGGGTATTGGACACTGAAGCTTTCTTT. This codes for CASSLGVLDTEAFF.

The sample holds a few counts of this clonotype. The V gene is TRBV5-1, the J gene TRBJ1-5; D possibly corresponds to TRBD1 (6 bases). The CDR3 runs to 16 residues. Germline CDR1 is SGHRS and CDR2 is YFSETQ. Trimming cost V 0 bases and J 4 bases, with 14 bases left between them. The DNA for the CDR3 is TGCGCCAGCAGCTTGGTACGAGGGAGGGGGAATCAGCCCCAGCATTTT. Its protein is CASSLVRGRGNQPQHF.

CDR3 sequence (DNA): TGCGCCAGCAGCCAAGATAACGCAGGAGGGAATCAGCCCCAGCATTTT. Residues: CASSQDNAGGNQPQHF. The V and J genes are TRBV4-1 and TRBJ1-5, with no clear D. The CDR3 extends over 16 amino acids. The germline V gene has CDR1 MGHRA and CDR2 YSYEKL. The ends were cut back, 0 bases at V and 4 bases at J, with 13 bases in the middle.